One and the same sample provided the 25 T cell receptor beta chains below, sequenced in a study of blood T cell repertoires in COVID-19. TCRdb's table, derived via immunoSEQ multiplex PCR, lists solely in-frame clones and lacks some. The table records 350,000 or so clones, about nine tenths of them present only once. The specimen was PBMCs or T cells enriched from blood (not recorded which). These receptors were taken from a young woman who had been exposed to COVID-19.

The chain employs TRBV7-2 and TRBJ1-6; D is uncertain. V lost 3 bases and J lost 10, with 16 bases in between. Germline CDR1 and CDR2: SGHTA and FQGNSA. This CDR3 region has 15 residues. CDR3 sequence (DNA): TGTGCCAGCAGCTTCTTAGGGTCCGGGGAGTCACCCCTCCACTTT. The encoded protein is CASSFLGSGESPLHF.

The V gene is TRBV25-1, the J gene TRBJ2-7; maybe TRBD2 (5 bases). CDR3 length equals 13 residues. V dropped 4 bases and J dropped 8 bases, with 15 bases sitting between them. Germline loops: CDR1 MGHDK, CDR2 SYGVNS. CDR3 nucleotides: TGTGCCAGCAGTGGAGTCAGACTACTCAAGCAGTACTTC. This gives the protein CASSGVRLLKQYF.

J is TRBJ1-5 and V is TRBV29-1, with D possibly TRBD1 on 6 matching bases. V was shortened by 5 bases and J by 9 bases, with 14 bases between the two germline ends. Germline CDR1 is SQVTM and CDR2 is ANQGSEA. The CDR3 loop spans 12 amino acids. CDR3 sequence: CSVRTAQGPQHF. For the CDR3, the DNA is TGCAGCGTTAGGACAGCGCAGGGGCCCCAGCATTTT.

The CDR3 is CASSLGPGSNTEAFF. In DNA, the CDR3 is TGTGCCAGCAGCTTAGGGCCAGGGTCGAACACTGAAGCTTTCTTT. This chain connects TRBV7-6 to TRBJ1-1; possible D gene TRBD1, 5 bases. Deletions cut 1 base from V and 1 base from J, with 10 bases between. CDR1 SGHVS and CDR2 FNYEAQ come from the germline V gene. This CDR3 comprises 15 residues.

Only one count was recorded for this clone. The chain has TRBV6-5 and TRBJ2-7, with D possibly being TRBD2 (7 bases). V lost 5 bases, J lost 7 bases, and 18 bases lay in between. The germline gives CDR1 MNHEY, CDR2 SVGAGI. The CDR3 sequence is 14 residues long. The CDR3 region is CASSLEGGGTEQYF. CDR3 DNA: TGTGCCAGCAGTCTTGAGGGAGGGGGGACGGAGCAGTACTTC.

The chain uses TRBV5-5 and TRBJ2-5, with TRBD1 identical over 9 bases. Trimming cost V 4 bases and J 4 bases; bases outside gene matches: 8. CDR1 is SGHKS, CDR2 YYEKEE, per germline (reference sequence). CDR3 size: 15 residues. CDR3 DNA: TGTGCCAGCAGCGTGGGACAGGGTGGGGGAGAGACCCAGTACTTC. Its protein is CASSVGQGGGETQYF.

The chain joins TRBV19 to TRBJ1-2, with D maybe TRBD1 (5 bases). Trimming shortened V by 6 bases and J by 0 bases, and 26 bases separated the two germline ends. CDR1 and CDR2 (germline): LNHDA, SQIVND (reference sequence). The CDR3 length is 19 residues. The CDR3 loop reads CASRISNGHLLGSNYGYTF. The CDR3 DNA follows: TGTGCCAGTAGGATTTCCAACGGACACCTCCTGGGGTCTAACTATGGCTACACCTTC.

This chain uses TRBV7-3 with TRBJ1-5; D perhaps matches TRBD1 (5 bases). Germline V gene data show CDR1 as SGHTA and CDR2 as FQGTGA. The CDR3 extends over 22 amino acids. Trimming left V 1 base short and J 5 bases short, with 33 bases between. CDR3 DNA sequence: TGTGCCAGCAGCTTAATCCCTCGTCGCCTCCGACAGATGAGGCGTGTTGATCAGCCCCAGCATTTT. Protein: CASSLIPRRLRQMRRVDQPQHF.

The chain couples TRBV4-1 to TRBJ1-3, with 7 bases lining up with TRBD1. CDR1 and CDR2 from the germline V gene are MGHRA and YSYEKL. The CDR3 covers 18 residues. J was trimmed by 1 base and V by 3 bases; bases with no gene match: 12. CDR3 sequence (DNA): TGCGCCAGCAGCCAGGAACATCGACAGGGTTTGTCTGGAAACACCATATATTTT. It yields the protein CASSQEHRQGLSGNTIYF.

CDR3 DNA sequence: TGTGCCAGTAACGCAGGGGGTCAGCCCCAGCATTTT. It yields the protein CASNAGGQPQHF. This chain joins TRBV19 and TRBJ1-5; 7 nucleotides align to TRBD1. Looked up from germline, CDR1 is LNHDA and CDR2 is SQIVND (reference sequence). The CDR3 runs 12 residues. V shed 7 bases, J shed 6 bases, and the junction held 3 bases outside the gene matches. The complete variable domain, with remaining parts taken from reference TRBV19 and TRBJ1-5, reads DGGITQSPKYLFRKEGQNVTLSCEQNLNHDAMYWYRQDPGQGLRLIYYSQIVNDFQKGDIAEGYSVSREKKESFPLTVTSAQKNPTAFYLCASNAGGQPQHFGDGTRLSIL.

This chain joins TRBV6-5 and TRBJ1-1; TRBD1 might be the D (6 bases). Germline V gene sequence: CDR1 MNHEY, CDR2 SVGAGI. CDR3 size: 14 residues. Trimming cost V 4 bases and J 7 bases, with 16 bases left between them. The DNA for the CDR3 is TGTGCCAGCAGTTTCACAGGGCTTTATGGTGAAGCTTTCTTT. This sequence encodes CASSFTGLYGEAFF.

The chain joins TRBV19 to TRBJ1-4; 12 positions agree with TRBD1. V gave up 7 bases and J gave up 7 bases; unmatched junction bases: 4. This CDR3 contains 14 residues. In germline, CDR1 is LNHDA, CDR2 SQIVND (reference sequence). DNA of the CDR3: TGTGCCAGTATTGGGACAGGGGGCTTTGAAAAACTGTTTTTT. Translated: CASIGTGGFEKLFF. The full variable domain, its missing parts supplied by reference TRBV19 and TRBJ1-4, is DGGITQSPKYLFRKEGQNVTLSCEQNLNHDAMYWYRQDPGQGLRLIYYSQIVNDFQKGDIAEGYSVSREKKESFPLTVTSAQKNPTAFYLCASIGTGGFEKLFFGSGTQLSVL.

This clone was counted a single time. The CDR3 is CASRRGPGNTIYF. CDR3 nucleotide sequence: TGTGCCAGTAGGAGGGGGCCTGGAAACACCATATATTTT. This chain joins TRBV19 and TRBJ1-3; 7 nucleotides agree with TRBD1. The germline V gene encodes CDR1 LNHDA and CDR2 SQIVND (reference sequence). This CDR3 spans 13 amino acids. Trimming removed 6 bases from V and 2 bases from J; junction bases left unmatched: 1.

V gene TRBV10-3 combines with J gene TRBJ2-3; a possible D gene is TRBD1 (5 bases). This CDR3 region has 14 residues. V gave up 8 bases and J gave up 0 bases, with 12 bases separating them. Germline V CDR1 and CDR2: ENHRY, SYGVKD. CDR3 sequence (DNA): TGTGCCATCCAGGGTCAGATTAGCACAGATACGCAGTATTTT. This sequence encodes CAIQGQISTDTQYF.

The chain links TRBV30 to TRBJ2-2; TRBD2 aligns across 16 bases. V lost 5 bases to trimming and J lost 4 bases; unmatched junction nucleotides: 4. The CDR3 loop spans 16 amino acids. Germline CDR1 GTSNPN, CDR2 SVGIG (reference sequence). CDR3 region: CAWGGLAGGPTGELFF. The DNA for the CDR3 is TGTGCCTGGGGGGGACTAGCGGGAGGGCCCACCGGGGAGCTGTTTTTT.

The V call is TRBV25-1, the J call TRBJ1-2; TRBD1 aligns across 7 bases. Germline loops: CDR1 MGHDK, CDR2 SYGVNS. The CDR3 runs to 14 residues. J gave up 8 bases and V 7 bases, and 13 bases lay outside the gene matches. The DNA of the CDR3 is TGTGCCAGCACCCCGACAGGGAGTCTGCAGGGCTACACCTTC. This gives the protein CASTPTGSLQGYTF.

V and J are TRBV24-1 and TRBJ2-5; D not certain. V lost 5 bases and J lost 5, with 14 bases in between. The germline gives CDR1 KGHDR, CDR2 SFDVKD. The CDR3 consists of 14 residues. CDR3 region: CATSVEGSEETQYF. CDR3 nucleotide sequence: TGTGCCACCAGTGTGGAAGGATCGGAGGAGACCCAGTACTTC.

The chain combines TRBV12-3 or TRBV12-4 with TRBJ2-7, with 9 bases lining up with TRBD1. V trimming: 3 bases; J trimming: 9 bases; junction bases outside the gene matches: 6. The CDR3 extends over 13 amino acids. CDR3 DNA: TGTGCCAGCAGTTTGGGACAGGGTTTAGGGCAGTACTTC. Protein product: CASSLGQGLGQYF.

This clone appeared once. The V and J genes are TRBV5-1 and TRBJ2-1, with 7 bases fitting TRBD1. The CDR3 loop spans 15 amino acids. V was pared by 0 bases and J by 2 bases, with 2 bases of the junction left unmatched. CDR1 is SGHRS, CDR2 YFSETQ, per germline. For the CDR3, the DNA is TGCGCCAGCAGCTTGGGAACAGGGGCCTACAATGAGCAGTTCTTC. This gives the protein CASSLGTGAYNEQFF. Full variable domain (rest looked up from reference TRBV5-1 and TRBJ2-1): KAGVTQTPRYLIKTRGQQVTLSCSPISGHRSVSWYQQTPGQGLQFLFEYFSETQRNKGNFPGRFSGRQFSNSRSEMNVSTLELGDSALYLCASSLGTGAYNEQFFGPGTRLTVL.

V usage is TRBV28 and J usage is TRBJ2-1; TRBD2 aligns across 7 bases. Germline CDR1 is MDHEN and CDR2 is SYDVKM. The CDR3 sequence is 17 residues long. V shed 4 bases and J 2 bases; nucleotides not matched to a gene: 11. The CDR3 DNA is TGTGCCAGCAGTTCTCTGGGGGAGGGAGTTACCTACAATGAGCAGTTCTTC. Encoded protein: CASSSLGEGVTYNEQFF.

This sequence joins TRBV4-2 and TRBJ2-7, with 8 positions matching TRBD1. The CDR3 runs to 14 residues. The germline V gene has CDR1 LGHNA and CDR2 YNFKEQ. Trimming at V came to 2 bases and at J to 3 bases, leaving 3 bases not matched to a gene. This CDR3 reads CASSQPDRDYEQYF. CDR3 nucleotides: TGTGCCAGCAGCCAACCGGACAGGGACTACGAGCAGTACTTC.

The CDR3 here is CASNLAKTDTQYF. In nucleotides, the CDR3 is TGTGCCAGCAATTTAGCTAAGACAGATACGCAGTATTTT. V and J are TRBV2 and TRBJ2-3; D not certain. Between the trimmed V and J ends, which lost 7 bases and 3 bases, there was a span of 11 bases. The CDR3 totals 13 residues. The germline V gene has CDR1 SNHLY and CDR2 FYNNEI.

The CDR3 sequence: CASSPLGTITYEQYF. The CDR3 DNA reads as TGTGCCAGCAGCCCCCTCGGGACTATAACCTACGAGCAGTACTTC. This sequence joins TRBV3-1 (or the pseudogene TRBV3-2) and TRBJ2-7; 7 nucleotides align to TRBD2. V was clipped by 4 bases and J by 2 bases; unmatched bases: 8. The CDR3 extends over 15 amino acids. The germline V gene has CDR1 LGHDT and CDR2 YNNKEL (reference sequence).

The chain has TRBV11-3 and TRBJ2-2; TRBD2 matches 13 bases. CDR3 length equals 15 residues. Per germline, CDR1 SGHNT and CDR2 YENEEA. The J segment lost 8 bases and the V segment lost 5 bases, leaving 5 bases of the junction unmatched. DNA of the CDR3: TGTGCCAGCAGCGTCGGACTAGCGGGAGCTGGGGAGCTGTTTTTT. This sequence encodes CASSVGLAGAGELFF.

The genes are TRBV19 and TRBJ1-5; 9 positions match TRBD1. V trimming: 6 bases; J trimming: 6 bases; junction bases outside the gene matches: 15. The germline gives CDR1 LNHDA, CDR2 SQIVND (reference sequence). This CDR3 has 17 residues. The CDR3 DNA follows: TGTGCCAGTAGCCCTATCACAGGGGGCGGATACGGTCAGCCCCAGCATTTT. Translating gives CASSPITGGGYGQPQHF.